These 9 T cell receptor beta chains share one sample of origin, sequenced in a study of cytomegalovirus exposure and HLA in healthy donors. PCR amplification relied on 60 Vbeta primers (plus 13 Jbeta primers). Only in-frame clones appear in the TCRdb table, and some are missing; sequencing was by immunoSEQ multiplex PCR. The table lists about 130,000 clones, roughly three quarters of them singletons. Sequenced: PBMCs. These TCRs come from a man younger than 45 in good health and CMV-seronegative.

CDR3 residues: CASRPLEGNQPQHF. The CDR3 DNA reads as TGTGCCAGCCGTCCTCTGGAGGGCAATCAGCCCCAGCATTTT. This chain joins TRBV6-1 and TRBJ1-5; the D is unclear. V was shortened by 8 bases and J by 2 bases, with 13 bases between the two germline ends. From germline, CDR1 is MNHNS and CDR2 SASEGT. The CDR3 runs 14 residues.

This clone was recorded only once. The chain recombines TRBV28 with TRBJ2-1, with D tentatively TRBD2 (5 bases). Germline V lookup: CDR1 MDHEN, CDR2 SYDVKM. The germline V and J ends were trimmed by 1 base and 0 bases, with 16 bases remaining between them. The CDR3 extends over 18 amino acids. CDR3 residues: CASSLLAGLSSSYNEQFF. In nucleotides, the CDR3 is TGTGCCAGCAGTTTATTAGCCGGACTTTCAAGCTCCTACAATGAGCAGTTCTTC.

This sequence joins TRBV5-1 and TRBJ1-1; D possibly corresponds to TRBD1 (5 bases). Trimming pared 1 base from V and 11 bases from J, leaving 15 bases between. Germline V gene sequence: CDR1 SGHRS, CDR2 YFSETQ. The CDR3 is 13 amino acids. The DNA of the CDR3 is TGCGCCAGCAGCTTGACAGGAGTGATGAGGGCTTTCTTT. This encodes CASSLTGVMRAFF.

The J gene is TRBJ2-7, the V gene TRBV14; weak D call: TRBD2 (5 bases). Germline CDR1 reads SGHDN; CDR2 reads FVKESK. The CDR3 is 15 residues long. Trimming shortened V by 0 bases and J by 6 bases, and 15 bases separated the two germline ends. CDR3 loop: CASSQDWASGSEQYF. In DNA form, the CDR3 reads TGTGCCAGCAGCCAAGATTGGGCATCGGGGAGCGAGCAGTACTTC.

This clone was seen only once. The same CDR3 is also encoded by other DNA sequences in this sample. This chain connects TRBV19 to TRBJ2-5; a weak D match, TRBD2 (6 bases). Trimming pared 3 bases from V and 2 bases from J, leaving 13 bases between. The CDR3 loop spans 15 amino acids. Germline V gene data show CDR1 as LNHDA and CDR2 as SQIVND (reference sequence). DNA of the CDR3: TGTGCCAGTAGTATCGGGGGAGGAGAGCAAGAGACCCAGTACTTC. Translation: CASSIGGGEQETQYF.

The genes are TRBV2 and TRBJ2-7; 12 bases agree with TRBD2. The junction had 7 bases not matched to a gene; V was cut back by 6 bases and J by 4 bases. From germline, CDR1 is SNHLY and CDR2 FYNNEI. The CDR3 is 15 amino acids. The CDR3 nucleotides read TGTGCCAGCAGCCTGACGACTAGCGGGAGATACGAGCAGTACTTC. Translation: CASSLTTSGRYEQYF. The full variable domain, in which reference TRBV2 and TRBJ2-7 provide the parts outside the CDR3, is EPEVTQTPSHQVTQMGQEVILRCVPISNHLYFYWYRQILGQKVEFLVSFYNNEISEKSEIFDDQFSVERPDGSNFTLKIRSTKLEDSAMYFCASSLTTSGRYEQYFGPGTRLTVT.

The V call is TRBV5-1, the J call TRBJ1-2; TRBD1 is a possible D gene (6 bases). Trimming stripped 1 base from V and 4 bases from J, with 20 bases between. The CDR3 is 17 amino acids. Per germline, CDR1 SGHRS and CDR2 YFSETQ. CDR3 protein: CASSLTGTLSLAYGYTF. DNA for the CDR3: TGCGCCAGCAGCTTGACTGGGACACTTTCACTTGCCTATGGCTACACCTTC.

The rearrangement joins TRBV7-6 to TRBJ2-1, with 9 bases aligning to TRBD2. Germline lookup yields CDR1 SGHVS and CDR2 FNYEAQ. This CDR3 is built from 15 residues. Losses at the gene ends were 2 bases for V and 9 bases for J; bases not matched to a gene: 8. The CDR3: CASSLLGLAGSEQFF. The DNA of the CDR3 is TGTGCCAGCAGCTTACTAGGGCTAGCGGGGAGTGAGCAGTTCTTC.

This clone was detected only a few times. The chain couples TRBV4-1 to TRBJ1-4, with TRBD1 identical over 8 bases. V shed 8 bases and J 2 bases; nucleotides not matched to a gene: 13. The length of the CDR3 is 17 residues. Germline lookup yields CDR1 MGHRA and CDR2 YSYEKL. CDR3: CASFPGQGAGTNEKLFF. CDR3 DNA sequence: TGCGCCAGCTTCCCGGGGCAGGGGGCGGGTACTAATGAAAAACTGTTTTTT.